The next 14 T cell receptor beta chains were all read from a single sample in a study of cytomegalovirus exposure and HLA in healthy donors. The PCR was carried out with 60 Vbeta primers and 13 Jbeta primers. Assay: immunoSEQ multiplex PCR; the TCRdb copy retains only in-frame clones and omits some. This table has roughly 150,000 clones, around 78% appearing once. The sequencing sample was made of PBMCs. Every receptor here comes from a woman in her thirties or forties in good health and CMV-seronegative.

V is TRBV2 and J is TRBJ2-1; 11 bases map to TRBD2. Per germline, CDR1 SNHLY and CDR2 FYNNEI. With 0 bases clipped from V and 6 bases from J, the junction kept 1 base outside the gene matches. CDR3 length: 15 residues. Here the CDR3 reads CASSEASGRVNEQFF. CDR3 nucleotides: TGTGCCAGCAGTGAAGCTAGCGGGAGGGTCAATGAGCAGTTCTTC.

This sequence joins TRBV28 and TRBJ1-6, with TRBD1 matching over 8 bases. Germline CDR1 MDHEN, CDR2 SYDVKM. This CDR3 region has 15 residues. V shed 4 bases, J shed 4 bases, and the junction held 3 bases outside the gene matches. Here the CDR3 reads CASSWTGSYNSPLHF. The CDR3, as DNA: TGTGCCAGCAGTTGGACAGGGTCGTATAATTCACCCCTCCACTTT.

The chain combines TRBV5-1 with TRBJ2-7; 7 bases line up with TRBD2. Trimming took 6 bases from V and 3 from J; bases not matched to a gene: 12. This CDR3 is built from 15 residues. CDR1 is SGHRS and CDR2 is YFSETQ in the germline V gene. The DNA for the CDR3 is TGCGCCAGCATGGGTCCCGGGTCGGGGGGCTACGAGCAGTACTTC. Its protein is CASMGPGSGGYEQYF.

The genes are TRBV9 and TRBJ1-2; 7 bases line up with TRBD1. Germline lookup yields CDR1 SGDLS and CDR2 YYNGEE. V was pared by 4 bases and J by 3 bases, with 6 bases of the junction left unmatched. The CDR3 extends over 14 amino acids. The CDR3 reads CASSPAGTDYGYTF. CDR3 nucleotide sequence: TGTGCCAGCAGCCCCGCCGGGACAGACTATGGCTACACCTTC. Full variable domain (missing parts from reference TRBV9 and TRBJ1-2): DSGVTQTPKHLITATGQRVTLRCSPRSGDLSVYWYQQSLDQGLQFLIQYYNGEERAKGNILERFSAQQFPDLHSELNLSSLELGDSALYFCASSPAGTDYGYTFGSGTRLTVV.

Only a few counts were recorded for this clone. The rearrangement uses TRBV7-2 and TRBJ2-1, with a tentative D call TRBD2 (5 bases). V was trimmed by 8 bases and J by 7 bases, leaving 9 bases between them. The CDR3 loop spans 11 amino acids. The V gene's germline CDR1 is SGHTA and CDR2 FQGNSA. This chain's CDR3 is CASGSGNEQFF. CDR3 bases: TGTGCCAGCGGGAGCGGTAATGAGCAGTTCTTC. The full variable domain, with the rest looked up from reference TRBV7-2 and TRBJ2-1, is GAGVSQSPSNKVTEKGKDVELRCDPISGHTALYWYRQSLGQGLEFLIYFQGNSAPDKSGLPSDRFSAERTGGSVSTLTIQRTQQEDSAVYLCASGSGNEQFFGPGTRLTVL.

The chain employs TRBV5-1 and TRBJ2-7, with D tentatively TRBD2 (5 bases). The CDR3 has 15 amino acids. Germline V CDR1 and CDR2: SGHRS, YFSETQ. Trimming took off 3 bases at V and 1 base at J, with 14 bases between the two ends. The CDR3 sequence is CASSSESGISYEQYF. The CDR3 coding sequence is TGCGCCAGCAGCTCCGAGAGCGGTATTTCCTACGAGCAGTACTTC.

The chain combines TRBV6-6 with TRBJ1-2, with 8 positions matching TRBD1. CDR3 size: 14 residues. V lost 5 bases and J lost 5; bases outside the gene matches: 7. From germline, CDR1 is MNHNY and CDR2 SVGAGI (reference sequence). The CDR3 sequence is CASSGTDREYGYTF. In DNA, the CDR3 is TGTGCCAGCAGTGGAACGGACAGGGAGTATGGCTACACCTTC.

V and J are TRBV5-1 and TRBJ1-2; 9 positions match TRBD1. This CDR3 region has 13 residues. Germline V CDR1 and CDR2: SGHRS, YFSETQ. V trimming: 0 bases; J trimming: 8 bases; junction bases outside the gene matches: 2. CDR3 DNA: TGCGCCAGCAGCTTGGGACAGGGGGAGGGCTACACCTTC. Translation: CASSLGQGEGYTF.

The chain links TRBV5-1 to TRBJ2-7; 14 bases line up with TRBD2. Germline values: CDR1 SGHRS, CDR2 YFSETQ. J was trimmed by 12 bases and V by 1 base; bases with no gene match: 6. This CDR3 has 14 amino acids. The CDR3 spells CASSLPGLAGDMYF. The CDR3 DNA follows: TGCGCCAGCAGCTTGCCGGGACTAGCGGGAGATATGTACTTC.

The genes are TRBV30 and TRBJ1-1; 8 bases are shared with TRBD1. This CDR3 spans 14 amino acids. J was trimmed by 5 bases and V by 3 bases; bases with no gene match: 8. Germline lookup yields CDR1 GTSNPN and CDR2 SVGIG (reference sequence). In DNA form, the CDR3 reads TGTGCCTGGAGAATGGACAGGGTGGTGACTGAAGCTTTCTTT. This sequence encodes CAWRMDRVVTEAFF.

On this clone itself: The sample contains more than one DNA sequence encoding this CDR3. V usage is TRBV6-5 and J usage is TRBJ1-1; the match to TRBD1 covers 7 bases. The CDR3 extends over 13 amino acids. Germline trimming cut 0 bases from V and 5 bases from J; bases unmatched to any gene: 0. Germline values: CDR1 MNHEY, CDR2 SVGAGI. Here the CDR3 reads CASSYSTGTEAFF. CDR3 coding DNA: TGTGCCAGCAGTTACTCGACAGGGACTGAAGCTTTCTTT.

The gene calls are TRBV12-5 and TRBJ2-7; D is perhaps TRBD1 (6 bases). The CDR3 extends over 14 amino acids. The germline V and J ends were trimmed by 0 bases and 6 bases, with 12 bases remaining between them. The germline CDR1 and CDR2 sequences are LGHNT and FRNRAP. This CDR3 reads CASGLVPGQTEQYF. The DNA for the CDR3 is TGTGCTAGTGGTTTGGTACCTGGACAGACCGAGCAGTACTTC.

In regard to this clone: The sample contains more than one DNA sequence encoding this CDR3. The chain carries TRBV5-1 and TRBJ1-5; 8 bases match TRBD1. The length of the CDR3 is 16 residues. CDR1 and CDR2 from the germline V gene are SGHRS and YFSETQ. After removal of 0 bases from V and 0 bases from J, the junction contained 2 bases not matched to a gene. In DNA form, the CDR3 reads TGCGCCAGCAGCTTGGAAGGACAGGGTAGCAATCAGCCCCAGCATTTT. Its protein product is CASSLEGQGSNQPQHF.

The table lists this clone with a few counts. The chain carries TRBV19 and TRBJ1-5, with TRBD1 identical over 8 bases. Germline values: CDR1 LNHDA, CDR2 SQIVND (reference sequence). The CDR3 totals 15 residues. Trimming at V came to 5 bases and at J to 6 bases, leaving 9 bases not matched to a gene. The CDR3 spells CASSLNRGIGQPQHF. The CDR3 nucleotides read TGTGCCAGTAGTTTAAACAGGGGGATAGGTCAGCCCCAGCATTTT.